These T cell receptor beta chains were read from a single sample in a study of CD8 T cells in ankylosing spondylitis. TCRdb ran MiXCR on the 5' RACE reads and lists one entry per CDR3 protein. The sample yields approximately 300,000 distinct CDR3 sequences, roughly 8% seen once. Sequenced input: blood, either unsorted or a sorted T cell fraction (not recorded which). Receptors originate from a male donor with ankylosing spondylitis. Each CDR3 is given with its conserved first and last residue. Fields, in order: J gene, V gene, clone size, D gene, CDR3 protein, CDR3 DNA. A D gene is named only where the DNA matches it firmly. Not every row has a clone size; where given, it reads once, few, many or a size class.

j_gene: TRBJ1-1; v_gene: TRBV20-1; abundance: few; d_gene: .; CDR3aa: CSASRPRLDEAFF; CDR3nt: TGCAGTGCTAGCAGGCCCCGACTAGATGAAGCTTTCTTT
j_gene: TRBJ2-7; v_gene: TRBV15; abundance: few; d_gene: .; CDR3aa: CATSRGGEAYEQYF; CDR3nt: TGTGCCACCAGCAGAGGTGGGGAGGCCTACGAGCAGTACTTC
j_gene: TRBJ2-3; v_gene: TRBV11-3; abundance: many; d_gene: .; CDR3aa: CASSGRLGTDTQYF; CDR3nt: TGTGCCAGCAGCGGGCGGCTAGGGACAGATACGCAGTATTTT
j_gene: TRBJ1-2; v_gene: TRBV28; abundance: .; d_gene: .; CDR3aa: CASSLGAGAPTYYGYTF; CDR3nt: TGTGCCAGCAGTTTGGGGGCAGGGGCGCCAACTTACTATGGCTACACCTTC
j_gene: TRBJ2-1; v_gene: TRBV5-1; abundance: .; d_gene: TRBD2; CDR3aa: CASSLSLRTSGRAKESSSYNEQFF; CDR3nt: TGCGCCAGCAGCTTGTCGCTTAGGACTAGCGGGAGGGCCAAAGAGTCTAGCTCCTACAATGAGCAGTTCTTC
j_gene: TRBJ2-2; v_gene: TRBV24-1; abundance: .; d_gene: .; CDR3aa: CATSYSRELFF; CDR3nt: TGTGCCACCAGTTACAGTCGGGAGCTGTTTTTT
j_gene: TRBJ2-5; v_gene: TRBV7-9; abundance: .; d_gene: .; CDR3aa: CASSLQGRETQYF; CDR3nt: TGTGCCAGCAGCTTACAAGGACGAGAGACCCAGTACTTC
j_gene: TRBJ1-4; v_gene: TRBV4-3; abundance: few; d_gene: .; CDR3aa: CASSQGKGRPEKLFF; CDR3nt: TGCGCCAGCAGCCAAGGAAAGGGACGACCTGAAAAACTGTTTTTT
j_gene: TRBJ1-4; v_gene: TRBV25-1; abundance: .; d_gene: TRBD1; CDR3aa: CASSELGTGDEKLFF; CDR3nt: TGTGCCAGCAGTGAGCTCGGGACAGGGGATGAAAAACTGTTTTTT
j_gene: TRBJ1-5; v_gene: TRBV29-1; abundance: many; d_gene: TRBD1; CDR3aa: CSVGTGEDQPQHF; CDR3nt: TGCAGCGTTGGGACAGGGGAGGATCAGCCCCAGCATTTT
j_gene: TRBJ2-3; v_gene: TRBV6-1; abundance: .; d_gene: TRBD2; CDR3aa: CASNRGGRGSDTQYF; CDR3nt: TGTGCCAGCAACCGGGGGGGCCGCGGGTCAGATACGCAGTATTTT
j_gene: TRBJ2-3; v_gene: TRBV11-2; abundance: many; d_gene: TRBD1; CDR3aa: CASSRLGQQTDTQYF; CDR3nt: TGTGCCAGCAGCAGACTGGGACAGCAAACAGATACGCAGTATTTT
j_gene: TRBJ2-1; v_gene: TRBV20-1; abundance: many; d_gene: TRBD2; CDR3aa: CSATGRLAGNSYNEQFF; CDR3nt: TGCAGTGCTACAGGTCGGCTAGCGGGAAATTCCTACAATGAGCAGTTCTTC
j_gene: TRBJ2-2; v_gene: TRBV5-1; abundance: many; d_gene: .; CDR3aa: CASSLGQGLTTGELFF; CDR3nt: TGCGCCAGCAGCTTGGGACAGGGACTGACCACCGGGGAGCTGTTTTTT
j_gene: TRBJ2-1; v_gene: TRBV7-2; abundance: few; d_gene: TRBD2; CDR3aa: CASSRLAGGHNEQFF; CDR3nt: TGTGCCAGCAGCCGACTAGCGGGAGGACACAATGAGCAGTTCTTC
j_gene: TRBJ1-2; v_gene: TRBV7-2; abundance: .; d_gene: .; CDR3aa: CASSLVRVGYGYTF; CDR3nt: TGTGCCAGCAGCTTAGTTAGGGTGGGATATGGCTACACCTTC
j_gene: TRBJ1-6; v_gene: TRBV6-2/TRBV6-3; abundance: many; d_gene: .; CDR3aa: CASSYSWGNSPLHF; CDR3nt: TGTGCCAGCAGTTACTCGTGGGGTAATTCACCCCTCCACTTT
j_gene: TRBJ2-7; v_gene: TRBV7-9; abundance: once; d_gene: .; CDR3aa: CASSPWDRYEQYF; CDR3nt: TGTGCCAGCAGCCCATGGGACCGCTACGAGCAGTACTTC
j_gene: TRBJ2-7; v_gene: TRBV7-9; abundance: .; d_gene: TRBD2; CDR3aa: CASSLRTSGFHEQYF; CDR3nt: TGTGCCAGCAGCCTCCGGACTAGCGGGTTCCACGAGCAGTACTTC
j_gene: TRBJ2-7; v_gene: TRBV20-1; abundance: few; d_gene: TRBD1; CDR3aa: CSARDSDRTGKPEQYF; CDR3nt: TGCAGTGCTAGAGACTCAGACCGGACAGGGAAACCCGAGCAGTACTTC
j_gene: TRBJ1-2; v_gene: TRBV6-5; abundance: .; d_gene: TRBD1; CDR3aa: CASSYSGGQGVYGYTF; CDR3nt: TGTGCCAGCAGTTACTCCGGCGGACAGGGGGTCTATGGCTACACCTTC
j_gene: TRBJ2-7; v_gene: TRBV6-6; abundance: few; d_gene: TRBD1; CDR3aa: CATGTGTYEQYF; CDR3nt: TGTGCCACCGGGACAGGAACCTACGAGCAGTACTTC
j_gene: TRBJ2-3; v_gene: TRBV7-3; abundance: .; d_gene: .; CDR3aa: CASSPSPELPTDTQYF; CDR3nt: TGTGCCAGCAGCCCCTCCCCGGAACTCCCCACAGATACGCAGTATTTT
j_gene: TRBJ2-1; v_gene: TRBV27; abundance: many; d_gene: TRBD2; CDR3aa: CASSLSLAGGSEQFF; CDR3nt: TGTGCCAGCAGTTTATCGTTGGCGGGAGGGAGTGAGCAGTTCTTC
j_gene: TRBJ2-1; v_gene: TRBV5-1; abundance: few; d_gene: TRBD2; CDR3aa: CASTDPSGRGVEQFF; CDR3nt: TGCGCCAGCACCGATCCTAGCGGGAGAGGTGTTGAGCAGTTCTTC
j_gene: TRBJ2-1; v_gene: TRBV20-1; abundance: few; d_gene: TRBD2; CDR3aa: CSAPLREWGNNEQFF; CDR3nt: TGCAGTGCCCCATTGCGGGAGTGGGGTAACAATGAGCAGTTCTTC
j_gene: TRBJ1-1; v_gene: TRBV24-1; abundance: few; d_gene: TRBD1; CDR3aa: CATSDDRVTEAFF; CDR3nt: TGTGCCACCAGTGATGACAGGGTTACTGAAGCTTTCTTT
j_gene: TRBJ2-3; v_gene: TRBV27; abundance: few; d_gene: TRBD2; CDR3aa: CASSESLAGGPTDTQYF; CDR3nt: TGTGCCAGCAGCGAATCCCTAGCGGGAGGACCCACAGATACGCAGTATTTT
j_gene: TRBJ1-2; v_gene: TRBV12-3/TRBV12-4; abundance: .; d_gene: .; CDR3aa: CASSGTLNYGYTF; CDR3nt: TGTGCCAGCAGTGGGACCCTTAACTATGGCTACACCTTC
j_gene: TRBJ2-1; v_gene: TRBV7-6; abundance: .; d_gene: .; CDR3aa: CASSYLIQGFSYNEQFF; CDR3nt: TGTGCCAGCAGCTACCTGATCCAGGGCTTTTCCTACAATGAGCAGTTCTTC
j_gene: TRBJ1-5; v_gene: TRBV5-1; abundance: few; d_gene: TRBD1; CDR3aa: CASSPGQADQPQHF; CDR3nt: TGCGCCAGCAGCCCGGGACAGGCGGATCAGCCCCAGCATTTT
j_gene: TRBJ2-3; v_gene: TRBV11-2; abundance: .; d_gene: TRBD2; CDR3aa: CASSLPPGRDTDTQYF; CDR3nt: TGTGCCAGCAGCTTACCCCCCGGGAGGGACACAGATACGCAGTATTTT
j_gene: TRBJ2-3; v_gene: TRBV7-2; abundance: .; d_gene: .; CDR3aa: CASSLDGAYADTQYF; CDR3nt: TGTGCCAGCAGCTTGGACGGGGCTTACGCAGATACGCAGTATTTT
j_gene: TRBJ1-1; v_gene: TRBV19; abundance: .; d_gene: TRBD1; CDR3aa: CASSMRQGEAFF; CDR3nt: TGTGCCAGTAGTATGCGACAGGGCGAAGCTTTCTTT
j_gene: TRBJ2-1; v_gene: TRBV27; abundance: few; d_gene: TRBD1; CDR3aa: CASSGTGNYNEQFF; CDR3nt: TGTGCCAGCAGCGGGACAGGTAACTACAATGAGCAGTTCTTC
j_gene: TRBJ2-3; v_gene: TRBV5-1; abundance: many; d_gene: TRBD2; CDR3aa: CASSLVAGVGTDTQYF; CDR3nt: TGCGCCAGCAGCTTGGTGGCGGGAGTAGGTACAGATACGCAGTATTTT
j_gene: TRBJ2-7; v_gene: TRBV20-1; abundance: .; d_gene: TRBD2; CDR3aa: CSATPLAGLAIPYEQYF; CDR3nt: TGCAGTGCCACCCCCTTAGCGGGACTGGCAATCCCCTACGAGCAGTACTTC
j_gene: TRBJ1-2; v_gene: TRBV4-1; abundance: many; d_gene: .; CDR3aa: CASRTPGNYGYTF; CDR3nt: TGCGCCAGCAGGACACCGGGTAACTATGGCTACACCTTC
j_gene: TRBJ2-7; v_gene: TRBV6-1; abundance: few; d_gene: .; CDR3aa: CASSPPRSGDYEQYF; CDR3nt: TGTGCCAGCAGTCCCCCGCGGTCGGGAGATTACGAGCAGTACTTC
j_gene: TRBJ1-6; v_gene: TRBV29-1; abundance: many; d_gene: .; CDR3aa: CSVEEGAVGSPLHF; CDR3nt: TGCAGCGTTGAAGAGGGGGCGGTAGGGTCACCCCTCCACTTT
j_gene: TRBJ2-3; v_gene: TRBV5-1; abundance: few; d_gene: .; CDR3aa: CASSSRRGGTDTQYF; CDR3nt: TGCGCCAGCAGCTCCCGGAGGGGCGGGACAGATACGCAGTATTTT
j_gene: TRBJ2-1; v_gene: TRBV18; abundance: few; d_gene: .; CDR3aa: CASSPTMIINFEGNEQFF; CDR3nt: TGTGCCAGCTCACCAACTATGATAATTAATTTCGAGGGGAATGAGCAGTTCTTC